This entry concerns a single T cell receptor (beta chain). The antigen remains unidentified. Sample-barcoded 5' priming and a J-beta primer mix drove a second PCR of about 7 to 11 cycles. Individual samples furnished no less than 2.5 million CDR3-containing paired-end reads apiece. TCRdb re-called the 5' RACE reads through MiXCR, storing one row per CDR3 protein. Among over 1,500,000 distinct CDR3 sequences listed, about 39% were seen once. The data derive from a study of blood T cells in healthy people across ages. Study-level information: About one barcoded beta molecule per two T cells was captured by template switching. Regarding the study as a whole: Investigators treated diversity estimates from one million T cells as underestimates. As age increased, TCR beta diversity per million T cells fell in a roughly linear fashion.

V lost 1 base and J 4 bases, leaving 13 bases between the germline ends. Germline-derived CDR1 and CDR2 are SGHTA and FQGNSA. The CDR3 contains 15 residues. What was sequenced was blood. The V call is TRBV7-2, the J call TRBJ1-2, with no clear D. The clonotype was recovered from a human donor in good health. The CDR3 loop reads CTSSLVSGSSYGYTF. CDR3 nucleotides: TGTACCAGCAGCTTAGTGAGCGGCAGCTCCTATGGCTACACCTTC.